The TCR beta chain under discussion was sequenced for a study of blood T cell repertoires in COVID-19. Across the whole study: PBMCs, B-cell-depleted T cells, or T cells were the source of the cDNA or gDNA that made up the material.

Some clones are missing from TCRdb's copy, which holds only in-frame ones; the method was immunoSEQ multiplex PCR. Of about 430,000 clones in the sample, nearly 90% were seen once. Enrollees, about 18 to 89 years old, lived in about two dozen US areas. The ends lost 4 bases at V and 4 bases at J; junction bases unmatched: 5. Germline V gives CDR1 LGHNA, CDR2 YNFKEQ. The CDR3 extends over 15 amino acids. The J gene is TRBJ2-1, the V gene TRBV4-2; 9 bases match TRBD2. The clonotype comes from a young woman who had been exposed to COVID-19. The sequencing input was PBMCs or T cells enriched from blood (not recorded which). CDR3 sequence reads: CASSLPSGRYNEQFF. CDR3 nucleotide sequence: TGTGCCAGCAGCCTACCGAGCGGGAGGTACAATGAGCAGTTCTTC.